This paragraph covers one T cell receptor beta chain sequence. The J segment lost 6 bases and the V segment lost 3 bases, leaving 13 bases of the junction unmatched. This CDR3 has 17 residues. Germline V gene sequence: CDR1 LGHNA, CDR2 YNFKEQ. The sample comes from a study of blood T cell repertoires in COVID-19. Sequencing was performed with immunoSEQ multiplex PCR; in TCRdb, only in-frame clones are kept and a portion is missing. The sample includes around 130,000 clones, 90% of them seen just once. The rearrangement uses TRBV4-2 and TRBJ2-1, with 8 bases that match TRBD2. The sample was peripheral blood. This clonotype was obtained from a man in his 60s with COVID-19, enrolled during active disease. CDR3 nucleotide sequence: TGTGCCAGCAGCCAGAGCACGGGCGGGAGGAAGTCCAATGAGCAGTTCTTC. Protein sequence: CASSQSTGGRKSNEQFF.